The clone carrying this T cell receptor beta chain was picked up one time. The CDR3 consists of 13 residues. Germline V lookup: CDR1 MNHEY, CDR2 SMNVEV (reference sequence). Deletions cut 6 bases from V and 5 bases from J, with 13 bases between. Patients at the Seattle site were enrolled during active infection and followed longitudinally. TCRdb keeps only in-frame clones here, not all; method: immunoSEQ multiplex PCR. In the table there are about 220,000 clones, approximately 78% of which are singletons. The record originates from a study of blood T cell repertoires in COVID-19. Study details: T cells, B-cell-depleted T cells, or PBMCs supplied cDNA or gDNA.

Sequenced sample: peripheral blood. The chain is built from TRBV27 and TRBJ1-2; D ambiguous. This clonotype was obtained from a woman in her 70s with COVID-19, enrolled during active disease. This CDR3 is CASSFPRGYGYTF. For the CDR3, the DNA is TGTGCCAGCAGCTTTCCGCGAGGGTATGGCTACACCTTC.